This T cell receptor beta chain is drawn from a study of blood T cell repertoires in COVID-19. Study information: COVID-19 samples from acute and convalescent phases originated in the United States, Italy and Spain. In each case, the material was cDNA or gDNA derived from T cells, B-cell-depleted T cells, or PBMCs.

Germline V gene sequence: CDR1 MDHEN, CDR2 SYDVKM. Trimming took off 3 bases at V and 5 bases at J, with 14 bases between the two ends. CDR3 length: 15 residues. Original analysis: It was from reference gene primer amplification that nucleated cell counts were estimated. The data were produced by immunoSEQ multiplex PCR, yet TCRdb's version contains in-frame clones alone and is incomplete. V, J and clone size derive from that table, while D and trimming were established from the DNA sequence. The sample includes about 140,000 clones, about four fifths of them seen just once. The chain combines TRBV28 with TRBJ1-5; no clear D gene. Sequencing input: peripheral blood. The receptor's source is a woman aged 55-69 years with active or convalescent COVID-19. The CDR3 loop reads CASSFSGTLHQPQHF. The CDR3 DNA reads TGTGCCAGCAGTTTCTCAGGAACCTTACATCAGCCCCAGCATTTT.